The 10 T cell receptor beta chains listed next were all sequenced from one sample in a study of blood T cells in healthy people across ages. It was with a sample-barcoded 5' primer and a J-beta primer mix that a second PCR of about 6 to 12 cycles was run. A single record per CDR3 protein comes from TCRdb applying MiXCR to the 5' RACE reads. The sample yields about 800,000 distinct CDR3 sequences, 58% seen once. The sequenced material came from blood. These TCRs come from a man aged 25 to 40 in good health.

The chain is built from TRBV7-8 and TRBJ2-4; 12 bases are shared with TRBD1. The CDR3 has 16 residues. Germline CDR1 is SGHVS and CDR2 is FQNEAQ. V was pared by 5 bases and J by 13 bases, with 15 bases of the junction left unmatched. This CDR3 reads CASSPRKGQGAFAQYF. DNA for the CDR3: TGTGCCAGCAGCCCTCGGAAGGGACAGGGGGCTTTTGCGCAGTACTTC.

The chain joins TRBV7-2 to TRBJ2-5; D could derive from TRBD1 or TRBD2 (6 bases each). The CDR3 covers 15 residues. Germline-derived CDR1 and CDR2 are SGHTA and FQGNSA. Trimming took 5 bases from V and 5 from J, leaving 18 bases between them. CDR3 sequence reads: CASSPVRGTRETQYF. The CDR3 bases are TGTGCCAGCAGCCCCGTACGGGGGACACGGGAGACCCAGTACTTC.

The genes are TRBV12-3 or TRBV12-4 and TRBJ1-3; D not resolved. The CDR3 extends over 13 amino acids. With 3 bases removed from V and 4 bases from J, the gap between germline ends came to 7 bases. The CDR3 DNA reads as TGTGCCAGCAGTTTTGTGAGGGGAAACACCATATATTTT. It translates to CASSFVRGNTIYF.

The table lists this clonotype with a few counts. This chain connects TRBV6-5 to TRBJ1-2; 7 bases match TRBD1. Trimming removed 2 bases from V and 11 bases from J; junction bases left unmatched: 8. Per the germline V gene, CDR1 is MNHEY and CDR2 is SVGAGI. This CDR3 comprises 13 residues. The CDR3 is CASSYGRGYPYTF. In DNA, the CDR3 is TGTGCCAGCAGTTACGGCAGGGGGTACCCTTACACCTTC.

This clonotype was found a few times. V usage is TRBV27 and J usage is TRBJ2-3; maybe TRBD1 (5 bases). This CDR3 region has 15 residues. V was shortened by 4 bases and J by 0 bases, with 11 bases between the two germline ends. Germline assignment: CDR1 MNHEY and CDR2 SMNVEV (reference sequence). DNA for the CDR3: TGTGCCAGCAGTTCACCTGGGGCTAGCACAGATACGCAGTATTTT. As protein: CASSSPGASTDTQYF.

This clonotype has just a few counts. The chain uses TRBV12-3 or TRBV12-4 and TRBJ2-1; no firm D call. CDR3 size: 15 residues. The V gene lost 6 bases and the J gene lost 0 bases, with 12 bases spanning the gap. CDR3 in DNA: TGTGCCAGCAGCCTTAAACCAAACTCCTACAATGAGCAGTTCTTC. Translated, it gives CASSLKPNSYNEQFF.

The chain combines TRBV7-2 with TRBJ1-5, with D unclear. The CDR3 has 17 residues. Germline V gene lookup returns CDR1 SGHTA and CDR2 FQGNSA. V was trimmed by 1 base and J by 0 bases, leaving 13 bases between them. CDR3 residues: CASSLVGGPYSNQPQHF. The CDR3 bases are TGTGCCAGCAGCTTAGTGGGCGGACCCTATAGCAATCAGCCCCAGCATTTT.

This clonotype was seen ten or more times. The chain employs TRBV9 and TRBJ2-1, with 13 positions matching TRBD2. This CDR3 is 17 amino acids long. V was pared by 3 bases and J by 6 bases, with 9 bases of the junction left unmatched. Germline loops: CDR1 SGDLS, CDR2 YYNGEE. CDR3 in DNA: TGTGCCAGCAGCGCCAGCTCCGGGACTAGCGGGGCCAATGAGCAGTTCTTC. This sequence encodes CASSASSGTSGANEQFF. The entire variable domain, with the rest obtained from reference TRBV9 and TRBJ2-1, is as follows: DSGVTQTPKHLITATGQRVTLRCSPRSGDLSVYWYQQSLDQGLQFLIQYYNGEERAKGNILERFSAQQFPDLHSELNLSSLELGDSALYFCASSASSGTSGANEQFFGPGTRLTVL.

The table lists this clonotype with a few counts. The chain uses TRBV12-3 or TRBV12-4 and TRBJ2-3; 7 bases fit TRBD1. V gave up 5 bases and J gave up 2 bases; unmatched junction bases: 10. The CDR3 extends over 16 amino acids. In nucleotides, the CDR3 is TGTGCCAGCAGTACAGGCAACAGGGGTCTCACAGATACGCAGTATTTT. This sequence encodes CASSTGNRGLTDTQYF.

DNA for the CDR3: TGCGCCAGCAGCCAAGATCAATCTTTCTACAATGAGCAGTACTTC. It yields the protein CASSQDQSFYNEQYF. V is TRBV4-3 and J is TRBJ2-4; no reliable D call. Deletions cut 0 bases from V and 13 bases from J, with 19 bases between. Germline V lookup: CDR1 LGHNA, CDR2 YSLEER. The CDR3 contains 15 residues.